This T cell receptor beta chain emerged from a study of shared clonotypes between healthy human individuals. General study points: Non-shared clonotypes had lower generation probabilities than clonotypes shared by all four sorted-subset donors.

The V end lost 10 bases, the J end lost 2 bases, and 12 bases lay between the germline ends. The CDR3 covers 12 residues. CDR1 and CDR2 (germline): MDHEN, SYDVKM. Using immunoSEQ multiplex PCR, the repertoire was profiled, and TCRdb retains in-frame clones only, with some absent. The data show hundreds of thousands of clones, around 67% seen once. Of note for this clone: What it recognizes is unknown.

Recent vaccinations or acute infections were absent in the healthy HIV-negative adult donors. Sequenced sample: memory CD4+ T cells sorted from blood. Subset denoted: CD45RA-negative fraction. This chain uses TRBV28 with TRBJ2-7; D perhaps matches TRBD2 (6 bases). The receptor comes from a woman aged 25-40 years in good health. The CDR3 DNA sequence: TGTGCCACCCTGGACTATACCTACGAGCAGTACTTC. Protein sequence: CATLDYTYEQYF.